Listed below are T cell receptor beta chains from one sample, sequenced in a study of brain T cells in children with intractable seizures. Assay used: immunoSEQ multiplex PCR; TCRdb lists only in-frame clones, some missing. This sample has approximately 330,000 clones, with 93% found just once. Here the sequenced sample was peripheral blood, taken roughly 5 months after surgery. Receptors originate from a boy under two years old with tuberous sclerosis and intractable seizures. Both conserved end residues are part of each CDR3. The order of the fields is clone size, D gene, J gene, CDR3 length, V gene, CDR3 protein, CDR3 DNA. A D gene is named only where the DNA matches it firmly. Some rows mark clone size as missing; the rest say once, few, many or name a class of expanded clone.

abundance: -
d_gene: -
j_gene: TRBJ2-1
len: 13
v_gene: TRBV6-5
CDR3aa: CATTSSYYNEQFF
CDR3nt: TGTGCCACCACATCGAGTTACTACAATGAGCAGTTCTTC

abundance: -
d_gene: -
j_gene: TRBJ1-6
len: 15
v_gene: TRBV18
CDR3aa: CASSPLALNNSPLHF
CDR3nt: TGTGCCAGCTCACCACTGGCACTAAATAATTCACCCCTCCACTTT

abundance: -
d_gene: -
j_gene: TRBJ1-1
len: 16
v_gene: TRBV7-5
CDR3aa: CARSSLYRLLNTEAFF
CDR3nt: TGTGCCAGAAGCTCTCTCTATCGACTGCTGAACACTGAAGCTTTCTTT

abundance: -
d_gene: -
j_gene: TRBJ1-3
len: 11
v_gene: TRBV6-5
CDR3aa: CASSYGNTIYF
CDR3nt: TGTGCCAGCAGTTACGGAAACACCATATATTTT

abundance: -
d_gene: TRBD1
j_gene: TRBJ1-1
len: 15
v_gene: TRBV7-6
CDR3aa: CASSSDRGLITEAFF
CDR3nt: TGTGCCAGCAGCTCCGACAGGGGATTGATCACTGAAGCTTTCTTT

abundance: -
d_gene: TRBD1
j_gene: TRBJ1-2
len: 16
v_gene: TRBV4-1
CDR3aa: CASSLSWTGPSYGYTF
CDR3nt: TGCGCCAGCAGCCTCTCTTGGACAGGCCCGTCCTATGGCTACACCTTC

abundance: few
d_gene: -
j_gene: TRBJ2-7
len: 16
v_gene: TRBV4-2
CDR3aa: CASSQDPLASSYEQYF
CDR3nt: TGTGCCAGCAGCCAAGATCCACTAGCTTCCTCCTACGAGCAGTACTTC

abundance: -
d_gene: -
j_gene: TRBJ1-1
len: 13
v_gene: TRBV7-9
CDR3aa: CASSLVENTEAFF
CDR3nt: TGTGCCAGCAGCTTAGTAGAGAACACTGAAGCTTTCTTT

abundance: -
d_gene: -
j_gene: TRBJ2-1
len: 18
v_gene: TRBV4-1
CDR3aa: CASSQDRSGRRSYNEQFF
CDR3nt: TGCGCCAGCAGCCAAGATCGTTCGGGCAGACGATCCTACAATGAGCAGTTCTTC

abundance: -
d_gene: -
j_gene: TRBJ2-4
len: 11
v_gene: TRBV12-3/TRBV12-4
CDR3aa: CASGFQNIQYF
CDR3nt: TGTGCCAGCGGATTCCAGAACATTCAGTACTTC

abundance: once
d_gene: TRBD2
j_gene: TRBJ2-2
len: 18
v_gene: TRBV3-1/TRBV3-2
CDR3aa: CASSQISGLAANTGELFF
CDR3nt: TGTGCCAGCAGCCAAATCTCCGGACTAGCGGCTAACACCGGGGAGCTGTTTTTT

abundance: few
d_gene: -
j_gene: TRBJ1-1
len: 14
v_gene: TRBV9
CDR3aa: CASSVSSGETEAFF
CDR3nt: TGTGCCAGCAGCGTATCCTCAGGGGAAACTGAAGCTTTCTTT

abundance: -
d_gene: -
j_gene: TRBJ1-1
len: 15
v_gene: TRBV5-5
CDR3aa: CASSFGTFGRTEAFF
CDR3nt: TGTGCCAGCAGCTTCGGGACATTTGGGAGGACTGAAGCTTTCTTT

abundance: -
d_gene: -
j_gene: TRBJ2-2
len: 13
v_gene: TRBV2
CDR3aa: CASSDSNTGELFF
CDR3nt: TGTGCCAGCAGTGACTCGAACACCGGGGAGCTGTTTTTT

abundance: -
d_gene: -
j_gene: TRBJ2-2
len: 16
v_gene: TRBV29-1
CDR3aa: CSVEDQSAASAGELFF
CDR3nt: TGCAGCGTTGAAGATCAGTCGGCAGCTTCAGCCGGGGAGCTGTTTTTT

abundance: -
d_gene: -
j_gene: TRBJ2-4
len: 12
v_gene: TRBV7-2
CDR3aa: CASSLGSNIQYF
CDR3nt: TGTGCCAGCAGCTTAGGGTCTAACATTCAGTACTTC

abundance: -
d_gene: TRBD1
j_gene: TRBJ2-7
len: 18
v_gene: TRBV5-1
CDR3aa: CASSISYPGQGAIYEQYF
CDR3nt: TGCGCCAGCAGTATTTCATACCCGGGACAGGGGGCTATTTACGAGCAGTACTTC

abundance: -
d_gene: TRBD2
j_gene: TRBJ2-2
len: 16
v_gene: TRBV5-4
CDR3aa: CASSRSGGAGSGELFF
CDR3nt: TGTGCCAGCAGCCGTAGCGGGGGGGCCGGAAGCGGGGAGCTGTTTTTT

abundance: -
d_gene: -
j_gene: TRBJ2-2
len: 15
v_gene: TRBV5-1
CDR3aa: CASSLPGANTGELFF
CDR3nt: TGCGCCAGCAGCTTGCCGGGAGCGAACACCGGGGAGCTGTTTTTT

abundance: few
d_gene: TRBD2
j_gene: TRBJ2-7
len: 15
v_gene: TRBV4-1
CDR3aa: CASRPTSGGFYEQYF
CDR3nt: TGCGCCAGCAGACCTACAAGCGGGGGGTTCTACGAGCAGTACTTC

abundance: -
d_gene: TRBD2
j_gene: TRBJ2-1
len: 16
v_gene: TRBV14
CDR3aa: CASSQDLLAVYNEQFF
CDR3nt: TGTGCCAGCAGCCAAGATCTTCTAGCGGTCTACAATGAGCAGTTCTTC

abundance: -
d_gene: -
j_gene: TRBJ1-4
len: 16
v_gene: TRBV13
CDR3aa: CASSLRGVTQKVKLFF
CDR3nt: TGTGCCAGCAGCTTACGGGGGGTTACGCAAAAAGTTAAACTGTTTTTT

abundance: -
d_gene: -
j_gene: TRBJ2-3
len: 14
v_gene: TRBV4-1
CDR3aa: CASSRFEWADTQYF
CDR3nt: TGCGCCAGCAGCCGATTCGAGTGGGCAGATACGCAGTATTTT

abundance: -
d_gene: TRBD2
j_gene: TRBJ2-7
len: 14
v_gene: TRBV4-1
CDR3aa: CASSQVGLVPEQYF
CDR3nt: TGCGCCAGCAGCCAAGTGGGACTAGTCCCTGAGCAGTACTTC

abundance: few
d_gene: -
j_gene: TRBJ2-2
len: 14
v_gene: TRBV2
CDR3aa: CASRGQPENGELFF
CDR3nt: TGTGCCAGCCGCGGACAGCCCGAAAACGGGGAGCTGTTTTTT

abundance: -
d_gene: -
j_gene: TRBJ2-5
len: 13
v_gene: TRBV7-3
CDR3aa: CASSNGPGETQYF
CDR3nt: TGTGCCAGCAGCAATGGACCCGGAGAGACCCAGTACTTC

abundance: -
d_gene: TRBD2
j_gene: TRBJ2-1
len: 15
v_gene: TRBV24-1
CDR3aa: CATSDGLAGTYEQFF
CDR3nt: TGTGCCACCAGTGATGGGTTAGCGGGGACCTATGAGCAGTTCTTC

abundance: -
d_gene: -
j_gene: TRBJ2-2
len: 16
v_gene: TRBV4-1
CDR3aa: CASSQTQGLNTGELFF
CDR3nt: TGCGCCAGCAGCCAGACACAGGGCCTGAACACCGGGGAGCTGTTTTTT

abundance: -
d_gene: TRBD1
j_gene: TRBJ1-2
len: 15
v_gene: TRBV5-6
CDR3aa: CASSLFGTGGYGYTF
CDR3nt: TGTGCCAGCAGCTTGTTTGGGACAGGGGGCTATGGCTACACCTTC

abundance: -
d_gene: TRBD1
j_gene: TRBJ1-4
len: 15
v_gene: TRBV28
CDR3aa: CASSATGVLVEKLFF
CDR3nt: TGTGCCAGCAGTGCGACAGGGGTTCTGGTTGAAAAACTGTTTTTT

abundance: -
d_gene: -
j_gene: TRBJ1-2
len: 12
v_gene: TRBV10-3
CDR3aa: CAIMGTNYGYTF
CDR3nt: TGTGCCATCATGGGAACTAACTATGGCTACACCTTC

abundance: -
d_gene: TRBD1
j_gene: TRBJ2-1
len: 17
v_gene: TRBV28
CDR3aa: CASSGDRDLLSYNEQFF
CDR3nt: TGTGCCAGCAGTGGGGACAGGGATCTCCTTTCCTACAATGAGCAGTTCTTC

abundance: -
d_gene: -
j_gene: TRBJ1-6
len: 14
v_gene: TRBV27
CDR3aa: CASSFEGPNSPLHF
CDR3nt: TGTGCCAGCAGTTTTGAAGGGCCCAATTCACCCCTCCACTTT

abundance: once
d_gene: -
j_gene: TRBJ1-5
len: 15
v_gene: TRBV19
CDR3aa: CASSAGTYSNQPQHF
CDR3nt: TGTGCCAGTAGTGCCGGGACATATAGCAATCAGCCCCAGCATTTT

abundance: -
d_gene: -
j_gene: TRBJ1-2
len: 20
v_gene: TRBV3-1/TRBV3-2
CDR3aa: CASSQGGTGGRATFSYGYTF
CDR3nt: TGTGCCAGCAGCCAAGGCGGGACTGGGGGTAGGGCCACTTTCTCTTATGGCTACACCTTC

abundance: -
d_gene: -
j_gene: TRBJ2-7
len: 12
v_gene: TRBV11-3
CDR3aa: CASSSGLGEQYF
CDR3nt: TGTGCCAGCAGCTCTGGATTGGGCGAGCAGTACTTC